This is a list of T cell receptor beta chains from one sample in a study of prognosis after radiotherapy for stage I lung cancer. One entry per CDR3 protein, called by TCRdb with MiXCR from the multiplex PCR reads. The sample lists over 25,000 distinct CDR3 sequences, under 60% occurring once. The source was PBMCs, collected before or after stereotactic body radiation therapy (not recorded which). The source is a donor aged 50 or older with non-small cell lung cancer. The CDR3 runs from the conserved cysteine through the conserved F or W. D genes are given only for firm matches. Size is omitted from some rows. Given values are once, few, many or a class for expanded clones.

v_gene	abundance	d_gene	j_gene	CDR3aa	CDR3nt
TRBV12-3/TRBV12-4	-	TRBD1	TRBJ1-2	CASSRTGQDGYTF	TGTGCCAGCAGTAGGACAGGGCAGGATGGCTACACCTTC
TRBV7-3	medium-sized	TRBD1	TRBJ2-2	CASSLSRTGFVPGELFF	TGTGCCAGCAGCTTATCTCGGACAGGGTTTGTCCCCGGGGAGCTGTTTTTT
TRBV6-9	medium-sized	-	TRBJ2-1	CASSYGGVAGNEQFF	TGTGCCAGCAGTTACGGCGGGGTAGCAGGCAATGAGCAGTTCTTC
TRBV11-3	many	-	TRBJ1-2	CASSPGAGAEGYTF	TGTGCCAGCAGCCCCGGGGCGGGGGCGGAGGGCTACACCTTC
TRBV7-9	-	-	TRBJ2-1	CASSSGHSIPYNDQFF	TGTGCCAGCAGCTCCGGCCACAGTATTCCCTACAATGATCAGTTCTTC
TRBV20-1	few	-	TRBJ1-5	CSARQGNNQNQHF	TGCAGTGCTAGACAGGGAAACAATCAGAACCAGCATTTT
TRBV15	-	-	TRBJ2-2	CATSRVADPGELFF	TGTGCCACCAGCAGAGTGGCGGATCCCGGGGAGCTGTTTTTT
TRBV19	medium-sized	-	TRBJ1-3	CASSQGGQKLSGNTIYF	TGTGCCAGTAGCCAAGGCGGACAGAAGCTTTCTGGAAACACCATATATTTT
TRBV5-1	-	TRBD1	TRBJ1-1	CASSVPGTGTESFF	TGCGCCAGCAGCGTACCCGGGACAGGGACTGAATCTTTCTTT
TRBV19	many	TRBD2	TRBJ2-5	CASSFRGGETQYF	TGTGCCAGTAGTTTTCGGGGGGGAGAGACCCAGTACTTC
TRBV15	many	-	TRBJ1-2	CATSREGGSLGYTF	TGTGCCACCAGCAGAGAGGGAGGGTCTCTTGGCTACACCTTC
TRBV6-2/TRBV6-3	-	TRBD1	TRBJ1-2	CASSDRQGARDGYTF	TGTGCCAGCAGTGACCGACAGGGGGCGAGGGATGGCTACACCTTC
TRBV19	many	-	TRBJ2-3	CASSIVGGSYTDTQYF	TGTGCCAGTAGTATAGTTGGGGGATCTTACACAGATACGCAGTATTTT
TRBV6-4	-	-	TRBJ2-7	CASSEYGTPSYEQYF	TGTGCCAGCAGTGAATACGGGACACCGTCCTACGAGCAGTACTTC
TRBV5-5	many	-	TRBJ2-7	CASSLVGSYEQYF	TGTGCCAGCAGCTTGGTTGGGTCCTACGAGCAGTACTTC
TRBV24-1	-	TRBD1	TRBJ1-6	CATSDSSIPGQGLGSSYNSPLHF	TGTGCCACCAGTGATTCCTCTATTCCGGGACAGGGTTTGGGGAGCTCCTATAATTCACCCCTCCACTTT
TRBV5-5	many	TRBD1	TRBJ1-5	CASSLGPDRDRQPQHF	TGTGCCAGCAGCTTGGGTCCTGACAGGGACCGTCAGCCCCAGCATTTT
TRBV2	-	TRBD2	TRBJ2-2	CASSRGLAVGSGELFF	TGTGCTAGCAGCCGCGGACTAGCGGTGGGTAGCGGGGAGCTGTTTTTT
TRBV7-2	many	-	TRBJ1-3	CASSLDGRGTTGNTIYF	TGTGCCAGCAGCTTAGACGGTAGGGGGACAACTGGAAACACCATATATTTT
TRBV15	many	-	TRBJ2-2	CATSRSRSTGELFF	TGTGCCACCAGCAGATCTAGGTCCACCGGGGAGCTGTTTTTT
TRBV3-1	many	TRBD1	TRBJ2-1	CASSQRFTGGDYNEQFF	TGTGCCAGCAGCCAGAGGTTTACAGGGGGCGACTACAATGAGCAGTTCTTC
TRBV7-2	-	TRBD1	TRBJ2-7	CASSLMGQGTYEQYF	TGTGCCAGCAGCTTAATGGGACAGGGAACCTACGAGCAGTACTTC
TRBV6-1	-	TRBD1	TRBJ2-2	CASSTQGATGELFF	TGTGCCAGCAGTACACAGGGGGCCACCGGGGAGCTGTTTTTT
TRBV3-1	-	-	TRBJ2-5	CASSQGAGEVETQYF	TGTGCCAGCAGCCAAGGTGCAGGGGAGGTGGAGACCCAGTACTTC
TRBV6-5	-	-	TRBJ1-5	CASSSTPHQPQHF	TGTGCCAGCAGTTCTACCCCCCATCAGCCCCAGCATTTT
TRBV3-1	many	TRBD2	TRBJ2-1	CASSQPLRLAGGLNEQFF	TGTGCCAGCAGCCAACCTCTCCGGCTGGCGGGAGGCCTCAATGAGCAGTTCTTC
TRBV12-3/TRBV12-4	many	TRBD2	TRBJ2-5	CASSPLIAGGGETQYF	TGTGCCAGCAGTCCCCTAATAGCGGGGGGGGGAGAGACCCAGTACTTC
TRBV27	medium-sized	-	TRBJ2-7	CATSTGLKSEQYF	TGTGCCACCTCAACTGGACTGAAGAGTGAGCAGTACTTC
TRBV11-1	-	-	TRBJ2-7	CASSPYRDVTYEQYF	TGTGCCAGCAGCCCGTACCGGGACGTAACCTACGAGCAGTACTTC
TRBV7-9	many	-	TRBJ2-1	CASSFGDTAYNEQFF	TGTGCCAGCAGCTTCGGGGACACGGCTTACAATGAGCAGTTCTTC
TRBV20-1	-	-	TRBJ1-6	CSARYEGTGGNSPLHF	TGCAGTGCTAGGTATGAAGGGACTGGGGGGAATTCACCCCTCCACTTT
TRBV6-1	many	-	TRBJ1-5	CASSPSTIGVPQHF	TGTGCCAGCAGTCCGTCGACGATCGGAGTGCCCCAGCATTTT
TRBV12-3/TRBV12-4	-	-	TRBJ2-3	CASSSERTYTQYF	TGTGCCAGTTCTAGTGAACGCACATATACGCAGTATTTT
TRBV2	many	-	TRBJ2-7	CASSESSYEQYF	TGTGCCAGCAGTGAATCTTCCTACGAGCAGTACTTC
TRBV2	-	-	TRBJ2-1	CASSAGWYNEHFF	TGTGCCAGCAGTGCGGGATGGTACAATGAGCATTTCTTC
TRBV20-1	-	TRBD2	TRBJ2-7	CSALITSASPHEQYF	TGCAGTGCCCTTATCACTAGCGCGAGTCCCCACGAGCAGTACTTC
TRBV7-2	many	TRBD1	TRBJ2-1	CASSLRQGTYNEQFF	TGTGCCAGCAGCTTGAGACAGGGAACCTACAATGAGCAGTTCTTC
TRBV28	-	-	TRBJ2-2	CASRPTDQSTGELFF	TGTGCCAGCAGGCCGACGGACCAGAGCACCGGGGAGCTGTTTTTT
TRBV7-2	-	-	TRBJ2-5	CVSSSGQFRETQYF	TGTGTCAGCAGCTCTGGACAGTTTCGAGAGACCCAGTACTTC